This T cell receptor (beta chain) comes out of a study of T cells after yellow fever vaccination. Study-wide context: Fractions with few cells were prepared using SMART-Seq v4 Ultra Low Input.

A word on this clonotype: The antigen remains unidentified.

The V gene end was trimmed by 8 bases and the J gene end by 3 bases; junction bases not matched to a gene: 9. Germline V gives CDR1 MNHEY, CDR2 SVGEGT. CDR3 length equals 14 residues. Study-wide results and caveats: Researchers report a weaker secondary response that nonetheless peaked faster, day 5 versus 15. After the booster, about 95% of CD4 and about nine tenths of CD8 primary-response clones were re-detected.

TCRdb reanalysed the 5' RACE reads using MiXCR and keeps one entry per CDR3 protein. The sample includes some 600,000 distinct CDR3 sequences, roughly an eighth of them seen just once. The clonotype originates from a man aged 30-40 years who received the YFV17D yellow fever vaccine. J is TRBJ2-5 and V is TRBV6-2 or TRBV6-3; 7 nucleotides match TRBD2. Here the sequenced sample was PBMCs, taken on the day of the yellow fever booster vaccination. DNA of the CDR3: TGTGCCAGCGGATATAGCGGGTTGAAAGAGACCCAGTACTTC. Amino acid sequence: CASGYSGLKETQYF.